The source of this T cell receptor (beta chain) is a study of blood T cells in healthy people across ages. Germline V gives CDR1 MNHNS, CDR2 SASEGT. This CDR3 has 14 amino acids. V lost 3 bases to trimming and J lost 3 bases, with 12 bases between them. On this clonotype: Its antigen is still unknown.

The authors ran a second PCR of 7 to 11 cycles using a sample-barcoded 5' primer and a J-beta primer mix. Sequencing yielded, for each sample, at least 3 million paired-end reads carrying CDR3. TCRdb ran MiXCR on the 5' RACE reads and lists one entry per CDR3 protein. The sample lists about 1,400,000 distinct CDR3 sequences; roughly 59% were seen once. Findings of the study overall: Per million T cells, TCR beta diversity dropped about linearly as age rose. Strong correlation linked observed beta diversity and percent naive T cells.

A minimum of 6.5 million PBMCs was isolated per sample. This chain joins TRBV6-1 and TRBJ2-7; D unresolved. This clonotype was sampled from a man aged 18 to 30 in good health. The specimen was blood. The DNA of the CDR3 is TGTGCCAGCAGTGACCCTGCCAGAAACTACGAGCAGTACTTC. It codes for CASSDPARNYEQYF.